Detailed here is one TCR beta chain. These data originate in a study of blood T cell repertoires in COVID-19. Study-wide background: Whether acute or convalescent, the COVID-19 samples came from the United States, Italy and Spain. The analysed material was cDNA or gDNA that came from T cells, B-cell-depleted T cells, or PBMCs.

With 7 bases removed from V and 5 bases from J, the gap between germline ends came to 9 bases. CDR1 is MDHEN, CDR2 SYDVKM, per germline. This CDR3 contains 11 residues. In the source study's methods: Estimation of nucleated cell counts relied on the amplification of reference gene primers. Sequencing used immunoSEQ multiplex PCR; TCRdb keeps in-frame clones, though not all of them. V and J calls and clone size are those listed in that table; D and trimming were worked out from the DNA. The sample holds 200,000 to 250,000 clones, roughly nine tenths seen once. The specimen was peripheral blood. This chain links TRBV28 with TRBJ2-7; D is possibly TRBD1 (6 bases). The TCR originated in a young woman who had recovered from COVID-19. The CDR3 DNA reads TGTGCCAGCACCAACAGGGACGAGCAGTACTTC. Amino acids: CASTNRDEQYF.